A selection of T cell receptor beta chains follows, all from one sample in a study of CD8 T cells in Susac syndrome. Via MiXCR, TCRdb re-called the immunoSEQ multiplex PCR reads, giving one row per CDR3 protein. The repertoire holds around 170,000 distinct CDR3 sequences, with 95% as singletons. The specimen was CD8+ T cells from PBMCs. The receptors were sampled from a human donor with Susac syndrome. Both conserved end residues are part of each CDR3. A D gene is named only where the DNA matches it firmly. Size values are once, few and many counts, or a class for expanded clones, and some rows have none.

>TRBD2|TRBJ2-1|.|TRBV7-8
TGTGCCAGCAGCCAGCATAGCGGGGGGGGTGGTGAGCAGTTCTTC
CASSQHSGGGGEQFF
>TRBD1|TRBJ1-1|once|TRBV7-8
TGTGCCAGCGAGGCAGGGGGATTGAACACTGAAGCTTTCTTT
CASEAGGLNTEAFF
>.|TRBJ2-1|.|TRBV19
TGTGCCTCTACAGGGTCCCCCTACAATGAGCAGTTCTTC
CASTGSPYNEQFF
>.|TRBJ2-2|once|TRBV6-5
TGTGCCAGCAGTTACCCGCCCGGGGAGCTGTTTTTT
CASSYPPGELFF
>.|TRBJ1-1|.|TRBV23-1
TGCGCCAGCAGTCAATCGAACCGAGCGAACACTGAAGCTTTCTTT
CASSQSNRANTEAFF
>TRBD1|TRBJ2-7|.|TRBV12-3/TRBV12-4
TGTGCCAGCGGGACCGGACAGGGGGCAGGAAACGAGCAGTACTTC
CASGTGQGAGNEQYF
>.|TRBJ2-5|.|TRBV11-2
TGTGCCAGCAGCTTAGCGGCCCCAAACCCGTTTATAGAGACCCAGTACTTC
CASSLAAPNPFIETQYF
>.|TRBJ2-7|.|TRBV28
TGTGCCAGCATTCCCTCCGTCGGGATTTACGAGCAGTACTTC
CASIPSVGIYEQYF
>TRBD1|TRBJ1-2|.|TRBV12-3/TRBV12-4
TGTGCCAGCAGTTTAGGGGGGACAGGAGAAGTAAATGGCTACACCTTC
CASSLGGTGEVNGYTF
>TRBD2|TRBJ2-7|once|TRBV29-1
TGCAGCGTAGGGACTAGCGGGAGATCTGAGCAGTACTTC
CSVGTSGRSEQYF
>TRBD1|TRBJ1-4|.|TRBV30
TGTGCCTGGAGTGGGGGACAGGTGGGCGAAAAACTGTTTTTT
CAWSGGQVGEKLFF
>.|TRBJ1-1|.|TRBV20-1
TGCAGTGCTAAAAGGGCCCCGACTGAAGCTTTCTTT
CSAKRAPTEAFF
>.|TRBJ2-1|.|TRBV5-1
TGCGCCAGCAGCTATGTGGCTCATGAGCAGTTCTTC
CASSYVAHEQFF
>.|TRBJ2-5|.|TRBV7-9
TGTGCCAGCAGCTTCACCCCGGGCCGGCAAGAGACCCAGTACTTC
CASSFTPGRQETQYF
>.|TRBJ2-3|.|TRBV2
TGTGCCAGTGAAACAGATACGCAGTATTTT
CASETDTQYF
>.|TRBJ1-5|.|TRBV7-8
TGTGCCAGCAGCTTCGGGGAAGGGGGCAATCAGCCCCAGCATTTT
CASSFGEGGNQPQHF
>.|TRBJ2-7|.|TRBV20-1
TGCAGTGCTAGAGATTCTGTGAGCTCCTACGAGCAGTACTTC
CSARDSVSSYEQYF
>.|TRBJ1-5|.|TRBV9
TGTGCCAGCAGTCAAGGGGGTCGAAGCAATCAGCCCCAGCATTTT
CASSQGGRSNQPQHF
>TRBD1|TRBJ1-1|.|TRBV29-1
TGCAGCGTTGAATTTACAGGGGGCGCTGGAGCTTTCTTT
CSVEFTGGAGAFF
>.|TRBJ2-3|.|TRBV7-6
TGTGCCAGCAGCTTTTCCAGCGTTAGCACAGATACGCAGTATTTT
CASSFSSVSTDTQYF
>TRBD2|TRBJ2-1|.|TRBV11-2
TGTGCCAGCAGCGCGACTAGCGGCAATGAGCAGTTCTTC
CASSATSGNEQFF
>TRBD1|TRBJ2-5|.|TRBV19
TGTGCCAGTAGCAATACAGGGGCTCTACGAAACAAAGAGACCCAGTACTTC
CASSNTGALRNKETQYF
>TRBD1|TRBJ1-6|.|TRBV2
TGTGCCAGCAGTGGACAGGGAGGATCACCCCTCCACTTT
CASSGQGGSPLHF
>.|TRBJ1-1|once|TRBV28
TGTGCCAGCACCGCAACAGGGTGGTCCACTGAAGCTTTCTTT
CASTATGWSTEAFF
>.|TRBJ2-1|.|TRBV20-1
TGCAGTGCTAGAGGACTAGGGGGCAATGAGCAGTTCTTC
CSARGLGGNEQFF
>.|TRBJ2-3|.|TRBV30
TGTGCCTCATCTCCAGGGGTCGGCACAGATACGCAGTATTTT
CASSPGVGTDTQYF
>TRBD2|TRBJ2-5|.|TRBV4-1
TGCGCCAGCAGCCCTCGCGCGGGGGGCCAAGAGACCCAGTACTTC
CASSPRAGGQETQYF
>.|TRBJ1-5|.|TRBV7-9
TGTGCCAGCAGCCCATTCGGGGGGGCCCAGCATTTT
CASSPFGGAQHF
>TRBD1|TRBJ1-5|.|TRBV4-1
TGCGCCAGCAGCCAAGCGGACAGGGACAATCAGCCCCAGCATTTT
CASSQADRDNQPQHF
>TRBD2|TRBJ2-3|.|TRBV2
TGTGCCAGCAGATCAGGACTAGCGGGGGGGACAGATACGCAGTATTTT
CASRSGLAGGTDTQYF
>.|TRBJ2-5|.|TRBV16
TGTGCCAGCAGCCAAGCCTCGTTGTACCAAGAGACCCAGTACTTC
CASSQASLYQETQYF
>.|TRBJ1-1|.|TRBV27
TGTGCCAGCAGTTTCCACCTGAACACTGAAGCTTTCTTT
CASSFHLNTEAFF
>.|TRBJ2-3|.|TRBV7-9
TGTGCCAGCAGCCCGAGGGGGGAGGCAGATACGCAGTATTTT
CASSPRGEADTQYF
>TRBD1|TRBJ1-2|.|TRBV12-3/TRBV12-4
TGTGCCAGCAGAAGTGGGACAGGCGACCTCTATGGCTACACCTTC
CASRSGTGDLYGYTF
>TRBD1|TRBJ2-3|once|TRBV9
TGTGCCAGCAGCGTGACCGGGACAGGGATAGAAGATACGCAGTATTTT
CASSVTGTGIEDTQYF
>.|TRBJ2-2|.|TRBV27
TGTGCCAGCATCCTACAGGGTAACACCGGGGAGCTGTTTTTT
CASILQGNTGELFF
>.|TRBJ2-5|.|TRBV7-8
TGTGCCAGCAGCTCCCATGGGGCAGGGCAAGAGACCCAGTACTTC
CASSSHGAGQETQYF
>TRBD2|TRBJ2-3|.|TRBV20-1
TGCAGTGCTATCGGTCTAGCGGACCAAATTTCCACAGATACGCAGTATTTT
CSAIGLADQISTDTQYF
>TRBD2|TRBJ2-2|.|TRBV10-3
TGTGCCATCACCCGGTCGGGGGGGGGTAAGAACACCGGGGAGCTGTTTTTT
CAITRSGGGKNTGELFF
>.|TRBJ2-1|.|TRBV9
TGTGCCAGCAGCGTAACCGGGGTCAATGAGCAGTTCTTC
CASSVTGVNEQFF
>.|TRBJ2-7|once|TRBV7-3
TGTGCCAGCAGCTTATCCACAGGGGGGGCCTACGAGCAGTACTTC
CASSLSTGGAYEQYF
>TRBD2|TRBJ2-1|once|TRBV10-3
TGTGCCATCAGTGGGACTAGCGGGGGGGCCGGGGAAGAGCAGTTCTTC
CAISGTSGGAGEEQFF
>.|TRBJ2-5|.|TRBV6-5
TGTGCCAGCAGTTACTCAGGGGCCCTCGAGGAGGGAGAGACCCAGTACTTC
CASSYSGALEEGETQYF
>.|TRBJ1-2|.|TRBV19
TGTGCCAGTAGTATAGATGATGCGGGGGTCACTGGCTACACCTTC
CASSIDDAGVTGYTF
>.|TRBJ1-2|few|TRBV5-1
TGCGCCAGCAGCTTCGGAGGGGGCTACACCTTC
CASSFGGGYTF
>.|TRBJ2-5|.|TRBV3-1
TGTGCCAGCAGCCAAGATTCACTAGCCGGAGAGACCCAGTACTTC
CASSQDSLAGETQYF
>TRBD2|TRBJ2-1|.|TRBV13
TGTGCCAGCAGCCCCACGGGACTAGCGGGCCTCTCCTACAATGAGCAGTTCTTC
CASSPTGLAGLSYNEQFF
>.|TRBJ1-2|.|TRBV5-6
TGTGCCAGCAGCGTCCGGGACCTCTATGGCTACACCTTC
CASSVRDLYGYTF
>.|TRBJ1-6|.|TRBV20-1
TGCAGTGCTAGAGATCCCGGGGGATGGTATTCACCCCTCCACTTT
CSARDPGGWYSPLHF
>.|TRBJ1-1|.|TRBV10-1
TGCGCCAGCGCCCGGGGGGTGAACACTGAAGCTTTCTTT
CASARGVNTEAFF
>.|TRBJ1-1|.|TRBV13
TGTGCCAGCAGCCACCCCTCACAGGGATATACTGAAGCTTTCTTT
CASSHPSQGYTEAFF
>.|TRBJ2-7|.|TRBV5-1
TGCGCCAGCAGCTTGGTTTTTTCTCGGGGCAGGGAGACGTACGAGCAGTACTTC
CASSLVFSRGRETYEQYF
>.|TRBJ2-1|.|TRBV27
TGTGCCAGCATCCATACATCGGGGAACTACAATGAGCAGTTCTTC
CASIHTSGNYNEQFF
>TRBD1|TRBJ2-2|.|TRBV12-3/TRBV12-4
TGTGCCAGCAGTTTAGGGACAGGGACCGGGGAGCTGTTTTTT
CASSLGTGTGELFF
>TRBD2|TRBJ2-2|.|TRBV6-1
TGTGCCAGCAGTGAGCCCCGGGGTAGCGGGAGAGGGGCCGGGGAGCTGTTTTTT
CASSEPRGSGRGAGELFF
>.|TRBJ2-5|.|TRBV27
TGTGCCAGCAGTTCAACAAAGGGGATGTGGGGGCAAGAGACCCAGTACTTC
CASSSTKGMWGQETQYF